One and the same sample provided the 2 T cell receptor beta chains below, sequenced in a study of blood T cell repertoires in COVID-19. Clones were sequenced by immunoSEQ multiplex PCR, and TCRdb holds only the in-frame ones, with some missing. In the table there are around 130,000 clones, roughly 83% of which are singletons. The sample was peripheral blood. The source is a man in his 60s with acute or convalescent COVID-19.

The chain carries TRBV10-3 and TRBJ1-6; D is unclear. Between the trimmed V and J ends, which lost 3 bases and 6 bases, there was a span of 9 bases. CDR3 length equals 14 residues. Germline-derived CDR1 and CDR2 are ENHRY and SYGVKD. The CDR3 reads CAISDTAANSPLHF. For the CDR3, the DNA is TGTGCCATCAGTGATACAGCAGCTAATTCACCCCTCCACTTT.

This chain connects TRBV5-1 to TRBJ2-2, with 8 bases lining up with TRBD2. CDR1 is SGHRS, CDR2 YFSETQ, per germline. The CDR3 runs 14 residues. The V segment lost 4 bases and the J segment 7 bases; nucleotides outside the gene matches: 6. Here the CDR3 reads CASSREGHGGELFF. CDR3 bases: TGCGCCAGCAGCCGGGAGGGGCACGGCGGGGAGCTGTTTTTT.